Listed here are 24 T cell receptor beta chains from one sample, sequenced in a study of T cells after yellow fever vaccination. From the 5' RACE reads, TCRdb called clonotypes with MiXCR, one entry per CDR3 protein. The table has fewer than 650,000 distinct CDR3 sequences, about a fifth seen once. Specimen: PBMCs, collected approximately 22 days after the first yellow fever vaccination. These receptors came from a young man who received the YFV17D yellow fever vaccine.

This sequence joins TRBV7-6 and TRBJ2-7, with D hard to call. V lost 2 bases, J lost 2 bases, and 13 bases lay in between. There are 15 residues in the CDR3. Germline V lookup: CDR1 SGHVS, CDR2 FNYEAQ. Here the CDR3 DNA reads TGTGCCAGCAGCTTAAGCTGGGTAGGAGCCTACGAGCAGTACTTC. It yields the protein CASSLSWVGAYEQYF.

In its sample, this clonotype was seen a few times. The V gene is TRBV5-1, the J gene TRBJ1-3, with 7 bases aligning to TRBD1. Looked up from germline, CDR1 is SGHRS and CDR2 is YFSETQ. The CDR3 is made up of 15 amino acids. J lost 0 bases, V lost 6 bases, and 6 bases had no gene match. Written as DNA, the CDR3 is TGCGCCAGCACCCGGACAGGAACCTCTGGAAACACCATATATTTT. Protein sequence: CASTRTGTSGNTIYF.

V is TRBV5-4 and J is TRBJ2-2; TRBD1 or TRBD2 may be the D gene (6 bases each). The germline V gene has CDR1 SGHNT and CDR2 YYREEE (reference sequence). There are 14 residues in the CDR3. Trimming took off 6 bases at V and 6 bases at J, with 15 bases between the two ends. The CDR3: CASTLGGEAGELFF. In DNA form, the CDR3 reads TGTGCCAGCACCCTCGGGGGCGAAGCCGGGGAGCTGTTTTTT.

This clonotype showed up just a few times. The V gene is TRBV20-1, the J gene TRBJ2-3; TRBD2 matches at 11 bases. The V gene's germline CDR1 is DFQATT and CDR2 SNEGSKA (reference sequence). The CDR3 is 17 residues long. The J segment lost 0 bases and the V segment lost 1 base, leaving 6 bases of the junction unmatched. The CDR3 is CSARGSRLAGSTDTQYF. The CDR3 region has the DNA TGCAGTGCTAGAGGGTCAAGACTAGCGGGGAGCACAGATACGCAGTATTTT.

This clonotype was counted between two and nine times. This chain connects TRBV29-1 to TRBJ2-3, with D tentatively TRBD2 (6 bases). The V end was cut by 1 base, the J end by 0 bases, with 8 bases between. This CDR3 spans 14 amino acids. Germline loops: CDR1 SQVTM, CDR2 ANQGSEA. In nucleotides, the CDR3 is TGCAGCGTTGAAGGGCGGGACAGCACAGATACGCAGTATTTT. It translates to CSVEGRDSTDTQYF.

In this sample, this clonotype turned up a few times. V is TRBV5-4 and J is TRBJ2-7, with D maybe TRBD1 (6 bases). Germline V gene sequence: CDR1 SGHNT, CDR2 YYREEE (reference sequence). With 2 bases removed from V and 4 bases from J, the gap between germline ends came to 10 bases. This CDR3 spans 13 amino acids. For the CDR3, the DNA is TGTGCCAGCAGCTTATGGGACACTTACGAGCAGTACGTC. It translates to CASSLWDTYEQYV.

The chain is built from TRBV7-9 and TRBJ2-5; TRBD1 is a possible D gene (5 bases). CDR1 is SEHNR, CDR2 FQNEAQ, per germline (reference sequence). This CDR3 has 16 residues. V was trimmed by 5 bases and J by 4 bases, leaving 20 bases between them. Here the CDR3 DNA reads TGTGCCAGCAGCCGAATCAATCTCAGGGAAGGAGAGACCCAGTACTTC. This translates into CASSRINLREGETQYF. Filled out from reference TRBV7-9 and TRBJ2-5, the complete variable domain reads DTGVSQNPRHKITKRGQNVTFRCDPISEHNRLYWYRQTLGQGPEFLTYFQNEAQLEKSRLLSDRFSAERPKGSFSTLEIQRTEQGDSAMYLCASSRINLREGETQYFGPGTRLLVL.

This chain connects TRBV12-3 or TRBV12-4 to TRBJ1-5; the D is unclear. The CDR3 is 13 residues long. V shed 5 bases and J shed 3 bases, with 8 bases lying between them. CDR3 nucleotide sequence: TGTGCCAGCAGTAGGGAATTCAATCAGCCCCAGCATTTT. Its protein is CASSREFNQPQHF.

The V and J genes are TRBV5-1 and TRBJ2-4; a possible D gene is TRBD1 (6 bases). V dropped 2 bases and J dropped 7 bases, with 13 bases sitting between them. The CDR3 extends over 14 amino acids. Germline CDR1 reads SGHRS; CDR2 reads YFSETQ. The CDR3 DNA is TGCGCCAGCAGCTTACAGGGTCGAGGTAACATTCAGTACTTC. Protein: CASSLQGRGNIQYF.

This clonotype has only a few counts. This chain uses TRBV4-3 with TRBJ2-1; D remains unclear. Germline V lookup: CDR1 LGHNA, CDR2 YSLEER. Trimming took 0 bases from V and 0 from J, leaving 9 bases between them. The CDR3 contains 16 residues. CDR3 region: CASSQDKIGSYNEQFF. CDR3 nucleotides: TGCGCCAGCAGCCAAGATAAGATCGGCTCCTACAATGAGCAGTTCTTC.

This clonotype showed up many times. The chain has TRBV7-2 and TRBJ1-1, with a tentative D call TRBD1 (5 bases). Looked up from germline, CDR1 is SGHTA and CDR2 is FQGNSA. Trimming shortened V by 5 bases and J by 1 base, and 8 bases separated the two germline ends. CDR3 size: 13 residues. Here the CDR3 DNA reads TGTGCCAGCAGCATACAGGAGAACACTGAAGCTTTCTTT. Translating it yields CASSIQENTEAFF.

This clonotype was found a few times. The rearrangement joins TRBV6-5 to TRBJ2-7; D remains ambiguous. The CDR3 runs 11 residues. V lost 8 bases and J lost 3, with 8 bases in between. Germline loops: CDR1 MNHEY, CDR2 SVGAGI. CDR3 sequence (DNA): TGTGCCAGCCGGCGGAACTACGAGCAGTACTTC. It encodes CASRRNYEQYF.

This clonotype was observed a handful of times. This sequence joins TRBV11-2 and TRBJ2-3; possible D gene TRBD1, 5 bases. V was cut by 6 bases and J by 3 bases, with 19 bases left in between. From germline, CDR1 is SGHAT and CDR2 FQNNGV. CDR3 size: 16 residues. CDR3 sequence (DNA): TGTGCCAGCAGACCGACCCAGGGTAGGAAAACAGATACGCAGTATTTT. Amino acid sequence: CASRPTQGRKTDTQYF.

CDR3 region: CASSPLGLAGRNEQFF. CDR3 DNA sequence: TGTGCCAGCTCACCACTAGGACTAGCGGGGAGGAATGAGCAGTTCTTC. This rearrangement joins TRBV18 to TRBJ2-1; 12 positions agree with TRBD2. V dropped 1 base and J dropped 7; count of bases not matched to a gene: 5. The CDR3 sequence is 16 residues long. Germline loops: CDR1 KGHSH, CDR2 LQKENI.

CDR3 in amino acids: CASSLSLGLAGNEQFF. CDR3 coding DNA: TGTGCCAGCAGTTTATCCCTGGGACTAGCGGGGAATGAGCAGTTCTTC. The chain couples TRBV27 to TRBJ2-1; 13 bases agree with TRBD2. The germline V gene encodes CDR1 MNHEY and CDR2 SMNVEV (reference sequence). This CDR3 spans 16 amino acids. With V trimmed by 0 bases and J by 7 bases, 3 bases remained unmatched.

The V call is TRBV11-1, the J call TRBJ2-1, with 14 nucleotides matching TRBD2. Germline lookup yields CDR1 SGHAT and CDR2 FQDESV (reference sequence). The CDR3 is 18 residues long. V lost 5 bases and J lost 0; bases outside the gene matches: 6. CDR3 in amino acids: CASSPGLAGGHSYNEQFF. CDR3 sequence (DNA): TGTGCCAGCAGCCCCGGACTAGCGGGGGGTCACTCCTACAATGAGCAGTTCTTC.

This rearrangement joins TRBV9 to TRBJ2-3; D is possibly TRBD1 or TRBD2 (5 bases each). Germline V gives CDR1 SGDLS, CDR2 YYNGEE. The CDR3 sequence is 14 residues long. Trimming pared 0 bases from V and 4 bases from J, leaving 9 bases between. The CDR3 DNA sequence: TGTGCCAGCAGCGTAGGGGGGAACCCAGATACGCAGTATTTT. This gives the protein CASSVGGNPDTQYF.

A few counts support this clonotype. The chain combines TRBV5-1 with TRBJ1-1; 11 bases agree with TRBD1. Germline V gene lookup returns CDR1 SGHRS and CDR2 YFSETQ. With 0 bases clipped from V and 11 bases from J, the junction kept 3 bases outside the gene matches. This CDR3 comprises 13 residues. The CDR3: CASSLGTGGDAFF. CDR3 bases: TGCGCCAGCAGCTTGGGGACAGGGGGCGACGCTTTCTTT.

The chain employs TRBV9 and TRBJ2-2; 8 nucleotides line up with TRBD2. This CDR3 comprises 14 residues. V lost 0 bases and J lost 9; bases outside the gene matches: 4. The germline V gene has CDR1 SGDLS and CDR2 YYNGEE. Written as DNA, the CDR3 is TGTGCCAGCAGCGTAGGAAGCGGGGGCCGGGAGCTGTTTTTT. It translates to CASSVGSGGRELFF.

The rearrangement links TRBV12-3 or TRBV12-4 to TRBJ1-2; a possible D gene is TRBD1 (5 bases). V was cut by 3 bases and J by 6 bases, with 11 bases left in between. The CDR3 sequence is 13 residues long. The CDR3 bases are TGTGCCAGCAGTTTGTGGGCAGGGCATGGCTACACCTTC. Translated, it gives CASSLWAGHGYTF.

The gene calls are TRBV6-2 or TRBV6-3 and TRBJ2-1; 9 bases line up with TRBD2. This CDR3 region has 12 residues. Germline CDR1 and CDR2: MNHEY and SVGEGT. The V and J ends lost 8 bases and 8 bases, in that order; junction bases with no gene match: 4. The CDR3 nucleotides read TGTGCCAGCGGTAGCGGGGGCTATGAGCAGTTCTTC. This encodes CASGSGGYEQFF.

Judged by abundance, this clonotype is medium-sized. The chain combines TRBV20-1 with TRBJ2-2; D possibly corresponds to TRBD2 (6 bases). Germline V gene data show CDR1 as DFQATT and CDR2 as SNEGSKA (reference sequence). V dropped 2 bases and J dropped 0 bases, with 10 bases sitting between them. The CDR3 runs to 15 residues. CDR3 in DNA: TGCAGTGCTAGACTACGGGGGACGAACACCGGGGAGCTGTTTTTT. Translating gives CSARLRGTNTGELFF.

In its sample, this clonotype was seen a few times. This sequence joins TRBV5-1 and TRBJ2-7; D possibly corresponds to TRBD1 (5 bases). Trimming left V 4 bases short and J 4 bases short, with 9 bases between. This CDR3 region has 12 residues. From germline, CDR1 is SGHRS and CDR2 YFSETQ. CDR3 sequence reads: CASSDKGYEQYF. The CDR3 DNA follows: TGCGCCAGCAGCGATAAGGGGTACGAGCAGTACTTC.

The chain combines TRBV25-1 with TRBJ1-2; TRBD1 agrees at 7 bases. CDR3 length: 14 residues. Germline V gene sequence: CDR1 MGHDK, CDR2 SYGVNS. The ends lost 3 bases at V and 3 bases at J; junction bases unmatched: 4. The CDR3 sequence is CASSDIGTDYGYTF. CDR3 nucleotides: TGTGCCAGCAGTGATATCGGGACAGACTATGGCTACACCTTC.